This T cell receptor beta chain emerged from a study of cytomegalovirus exposure and HLA in healthy donors. The study, taken as a whole, reports: The investigators catalogued 150 to 200 TCR beta chains as cytomegalovirus-associated. Fewer N-insertions than the roughly 700-donor mean were reportedly shown by an Asian-associated ancestry cluster in a later analysis. It was shown in a later analysis that HLA-associated TCR beta chains were more clonally expanded than other, equally common chains.

The PCR made use of 60 Vbeta and 13 Jbeta primers. Assay: immunoSEQ multiplex PCR; the TCRdb copy retains only in-frame clones and omits some. The table shows under 200,000 clones, with roughly 70% occurring only once. As concerns this clone: What it binds is not known.

Germline loops: CDR1 MDHEN, CDR2 SYDVKM. CDR3 length: 16 amino acids. The V end was cut by 3 bases, the J end by 7 bases, with 16 bases between. Sequencing used PBMCs. This receptor was identified in a woman aged 25 to 39 in good health and CMV-seronegative. The genes are TRBV28 and TRBJ1-6, with D tentatively TRBD1 (6 bases). CDR3 protein: CASSFSRQARNSPLHF. DNA for the CDR3: TGTGCCAGCAGTTTTTCTCGACAGGCTAGGAATTCACCCCTCCACTTT.